This T cell receptor beta chain was sequenced for a study of blood T cell repertoires in COVID-19. Study summary: Acute and convalescent COVID-19 specimens originated in the United States, Italy and Spain.

The method was immunoSEQ multiplex PCR; TCRdb's version includes in-frame clones alone and lacks a portion of them. The sample consists of 200,000 to 250,000 clones, 70% to 90% of them appearing once. From germline, CDR1 is SGHDT and CDR2 YYEEEE. Trimming cost V 3 bases and J 7 bases, with 14 bases left between them. The CDR3 is 13 residues long. Participant-reported clinical history was the basis for cohort assignment. Source material: PBMCs or T cells enriched from blood (not recorded which). This chain uses TRBV5-6 with TRBJ2-7; weak D call: TRBD2 (6 bases). This receptor was identified in a man aged 30 to 39 who had recovered from COVID-19. CDR3 bases: TGTGCCAGCAGCTGGGTGGGAGGAAGAGAGCAGTACTTC. Translating it yields CASSWVGGREQYF.